The rows below give T cell receptor beta chains drawn from one sample of a study of lymphopenia after photon versus proton radiotherapy. Libraries were prepared by immunoSEQ multiplex PCR; TCRdb keeps only in-frame clonotypes and omits some of them. The sample holds more than 70,000 clones, 80% to 90% seen once. The sequenced sample was peripheral blood, obtained from a patient treated with proton-based radiotherapy. These receptors all stem from a man in his 60s with pancreatic cancer. Each CDR3 is given with its conserved first and last residue. The order of the fields is J gene, clone size, V gene, CDR3 protein. The listing skips clone size in some rows; elsewhere it reads once, few, many or a size class.

j_gene: TRBJ1-1
abundance: -
v_gene: TRBV5-7
CDR3aa: CASSLVSLGAFF

j_gene: TRBJ1-1
abundance: -
v_gene: TRBV20-1
CDR3aa: CSANTFPEAFF

j_gene: TRBJ2-1
abundance: once
v_gene: TRBV29-1
CDR3aa: CSVGGPRSDEQFF

j_gene: TRBJ2-7
abundance: -
v_gene: TRBV28
CDR3aa: CASSLWKWDRGSYEQYF

j_gene: TRBJ2-7
abundance: few
v_gene: TRBV28
CDR3aa: CASSPRGRGLNYEQYF

j_gene: TRBJ1-2
abundance: few
v_gene: TRBV28
CDR3aa: CASSSGRIYGYTF

j_gene: TRBJ2-3
abundance: -
v_gene: TRBV10-2
CDR3aa: CASSNWGPHRADTQYF

j_gene: TRBJ2-5
abundance: -
v_gene: TRBV28
CDR3aa: CASTLPGGLETQYF

j_gene: TRBJ2-7
abundance: -
v_gene: TRBV2
CDR3aa: CASREQGPTYEQYF

j_gene: TRBJ2-7
abundance: -
v_gene: TRBV6-6
CDR3aa: CASSPTTSSYEQYF

j_gene: TRBJ2-1
abundance: -
v_gene: TRBV4-3
CDR3aa: CASSQDWGTGQYNEQFF

j_gene: TRBJ1-1
abundance: -
v_gene: TRBV7-9
CDR3aa: CASSLDLRVNTEAFF

j_gene: TRBJ2-2
abundance: -
v_gene: TRBV30
CDR3aa: CAWKSGYTGELFF

j_gene: TRBJ1-5
abundance: -
v_gene: TRBV7-6
CDR3aa: CASSLSGDANQPQHF

j_gene: TRBJ1-1
abundance: -
v_gene: TRBV19
CDR3aa: CASTPGRPNTEAFF

j_gene: TRBJ2-7
abundance: -
v_gene: TRBV18
CDR3aa: CASSPIGTGYEQYF

j_gene: TRBJ2-2
abundance: -
v_gene: TRBV18
CDR3aa: CASMTGTYSTGELFF

j_gene: TRBJ1-1
abundance: -
v_gene: TRBV5-6
CDR3aa: CASSLYRRADTEAFF

j_gene: TRBJ2-6
abundance: -
v_gene: TRBV5-4
CDR3aa: CASSGSRSGANVLTF

j_gene: TRBJ2-4
abundance: -
v_gene: TRBV19
CDR3aa: CASSIGGTSGKNIQYF

j_gene: TRBJ2-4
abundance: -
v_gene: TRBV5-6
CDR3aa: CASSFNVMAKNIQYF

j_gene: TRBJ1-4
abundance: few
v_gene: TRBV15
CDR3aa: CATSRVFGPRVEKLFF

j_gene: TRBJ2-1
abundance: -
v_gene: TRBV28
CDR3aa: CASRGSGLANNEQFF

j_gene: TRBJ2-7
abundance: -
v_gene: TRBV7-2
CDR3aa: CASSWTGQRVDYEQYF

j_gene: TRBJ1-1
abundance: -
v_gene: TRBV7-6
CDR3aa: CASSSTMGWNTEAFF

j_gene: TRBJ2-1
abundance: -
v_gene: TRBV2
CDR3aa: CASSGSGIAYNEQFF

j_gene: TRBJ2-4
abundance: few
v_gene: TRBV21-1
CDR3aa: CASSVPLRGRKNIQYF

j_gene: TRBJ2-7
abundance: -
v_gene: TRBV29-1
CDR3aa: CSASPGQGTEQYF

j_gene: TRBJ2-5
abundance: -
v_gene: TRBV5-1
CDR3aa: CASSLEGYSGQETQYF